The sequence of this TCR beta chain was determined in a study of blood T cell repertoires in COVID-19. As for the study in general: COVID-19 samples, acute and convalescent, were from the United States, Italy and Spain. Sources were T cells, B-cell-depleted T cells, or PBMCs; the material itself was cDNA or gDNA.

It was during active infection that Seattle patients were enrolled and then longitudinally followed. In the original analysis: Amplification of reference gene primers was used by the study to estimate nucleated cell counts. Generated by immunoSEQ multiplex PCR, the TCRdb table keeps only in-frame clones and is missing some. V, J and clone size were drawn from that table, and D and trimming were deduced from the DNA. Among roughly 230,000 clones, around 91% were seen once, and the ten largest hold 2% to 2.5%. Trimming cost V 2 bases and J 2 bases, with 12 bases left between them. The CDR3 has 16 amino acids. The germline gives CDR1 LGHNA, CDR2 YNFKEQ.

The clonotype was recovered from an older woman with COVID-19, enrolled during active disease. Input material: peripheral blood. The chain carries TRBV4-2 and TRBJ1-4; the D gene is possibly TRBD1 (5 bases). CDR3 nucleotides: TGTGCCAGCAGCCAACAGGGATATGGTACTAATGAAAAACTGTTTTTT. It is translated as CASSQQGYGTNEKLFF.